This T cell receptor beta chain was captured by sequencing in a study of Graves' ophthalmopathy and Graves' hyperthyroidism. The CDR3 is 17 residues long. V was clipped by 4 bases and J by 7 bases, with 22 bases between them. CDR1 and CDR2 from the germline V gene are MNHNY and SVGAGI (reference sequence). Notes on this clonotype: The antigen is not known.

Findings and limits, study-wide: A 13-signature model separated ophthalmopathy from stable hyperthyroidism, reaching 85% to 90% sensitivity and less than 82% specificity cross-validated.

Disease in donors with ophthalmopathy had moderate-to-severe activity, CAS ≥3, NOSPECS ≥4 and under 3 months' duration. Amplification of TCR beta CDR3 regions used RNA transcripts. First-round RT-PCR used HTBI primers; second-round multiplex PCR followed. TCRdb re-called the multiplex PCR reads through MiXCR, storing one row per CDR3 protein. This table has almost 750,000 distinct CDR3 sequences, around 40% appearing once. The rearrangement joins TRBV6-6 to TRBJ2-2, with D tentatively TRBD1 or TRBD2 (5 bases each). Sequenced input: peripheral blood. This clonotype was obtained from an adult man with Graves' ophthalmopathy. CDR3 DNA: TGTGCCAGCAGTTCATCCTTGGGTTCGGGGCGTAACGGGGAGCTGTTTTTT. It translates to CASSSSLGSGRNGELFF.